Following are 8 T cell receptor beta chains from one sample sequenced in a study of CD8 T cells in Susac syndrome. The RNA, roughly 0.5 to 1 ug, was put through reverse transcription using random hexamers. TCRdb ran MiXCR on the immunoSEQ multiplex PCR reads and lists one entry per CDR3 protein. The sample yields roughly 130,000 distinct CDR3 sequences, roughly 94% seen once. Sequenced sample: CD4+ T cells from PBMCs. These receptors were collected from a human donor with multiple sclerosis.

This chain uses TRBV5-1 with TRBJ2-1; 9 bases match TRBD2. V shed 4 bases, J shed 7 bases, and the junction held 3 bases outside the gene matches. This CDR3 has 13 amino acids. Germline CDR1 is SGHRS and CDR2 is YFSETQ. CDR3 protein: CASSRGLANEQFF. CDR3 nucleotides: TGCGCCAGCAGCAGAGGACTAGCGAATGAGCAGTTCTTC. Variable domain in full (rest from reference TRBV5-1 and TRBJ2-1): KAGVTQTPRYLIKTRGQQVTLSCSPISGHRSVSWYQQTPGQGLQFLFEYFSETQRNKGNFPGRFSGRQFSNSRSEMNVSTLELGDSALYLCASSRGLANEQFFGPGTRLTVL.

The chain carries TRBV7-2 and TRBJ2-5, with D unclear. With 3 bases removed from V and 6 bases from J, the gap between germline ends came to 20 bases. The CDR3 extends over 16 amino acids. Germline V gene data show CDR1 as SGHTA and CDR2 as FQGNSA. The CDR3 loop reads CASSLESTSQLKTQYF. In DNA form, the CDR3 reads TGTGCCAGCAGCTTGGAGTCCACGAGTCAGCTGAAGACCCAGTACTTC. Looking up the rest from reference TRBV7-2 and TRBJ2-5 gives the full variable domain: GAGVSQSPSNKVTEKGKDVELRCDPISGHTALYWYRQSLGQGLEFLIYFQGNSAPDKSGLPSDRFSAERTGGSVSTLTIQRTQQEDSAVYLCASSLESTSQLKTQYFGPGTRLLVL.

The chain couples TRBV30 to TRBJ1-5, with D possibly being TRBD1 (5 bases). The CDR3 runs 12 residues. The V gene lost 7 bases and the J gene lost 6 bases, with 13 bases spanning the gap. Germline V lookup: CDR1 GTSNPN, CDR2 SVGIG (reference sequence). CDR3 coding DNA: TGTGCCTTGGGGCAGGCAGGTCAGCCCCAGCATTTT. Its translation is CALGQAGQPQHF.

V gene TRBV19 combines with J gene TRBJ2-6; no definite D call. Trimming shortened V by 4 bases and J by 4 bases, and 11 bases separated the two germline ends. In germline, CDR1 is LNHDA, CDR2 SQIVND (reference sequence). The CDR3 extends over 15 amino acids. CDR3 in amino acids: CASSRSRSGANVLTF. DNA for the CDR3: TGTGCCAGTAGTAGGTCCCGGTCCGGGGCCAACGTCCTGACTTTC.

The V gene is TRBV12-3 or TRBV12-4, the J gene TRBJ1-5; 9 bases are shared with TRBD1. Losses at the gene ends were 4 bases for V and 2 bases for J; bases not matched to a gene: 6. This CDR3 comprises 16 residues. CDR3 nucleotide sequence: TGTGCCAGCAGTTCCACAGGGGGCTTGGGCAATCAGCCCCAGCATTTT. This translates into CASSSTGGLGNQPQHF.

This chain links TRBV3-1 with TRBJ2-7; D uncertain. The V gene lost 5 bases and the J gene lost 1 base, with 12 bases spanning the gap. The CDR3 extends over 14 amino acids. Germline CDR1 and CDR2: LGHDT and YNNKEL (reference sequence). The chain's CDR3 is CASSFLDGSYEQYF. The CDR3 DNA sequence: TGTGCCAGCAGCTTCTTGGACGGGTCCTACGAGCAGTACTTC.

The CDR3 region has the DNA TGCAGCGCCCGGGGCACATCGGGGAAGGGTACCGGGGAGCTGTTTTTT. Translating gives CSARGTSGKGTGELFF. The chain joins TRBV29-1 to TRBJ2-2, with D possibly being TRBD1 or TRBD2 (5 bases each). Germline V CDR1 and CDR2: SQVTM, ANQGSEA. With 7 bases removed from V and 5 bases from J, the gap between germline ends came to 23 bases. The CDR3 is 16 amino acids.

The rearrangement links TRBV30 to TRBJ2-7; D is undetermined. The length of the CDR3 is 13 residues. V dropped 0 bases and J dropped 7 bases, with 13 bases sitting between them. Germline V lookup: CDR1 GTSNPN, CDR2 SVGIG (reference sequence). CDR3 sequence reads: CAWSVRLGWEQYF. DNA of the CDR3: TGTGCCTGGAGTGTACGATTGGGGTGGGAGCAGTACTTC. The entire variable domain, with the rest obtained from reference TRBV30 and TRBJ2-7, is as follows: SQTIHQWPATLVQPVGSPLSLECTVEGTSNPNLYWYRQAAGRGLQLLFYSVGIGQISSEVPQNLSASRPQDRQFILSSKKLLLSDSGFYLCAWSVRLGWEQYFGPGTRLTVT.